Listed here are 9 T cell receptor beta chains from one sample, sequenced in a study of T cells in Graves' hyperthyroidism and ophthalmopathy. The investigators amplified TCR beta CDR3 regions from RNA transcripts. The HTBI set primed first-round TCR CDR3 RT-PCR. TCRdb redid the calling of the multiplex PCR reads with MiXCR, one entry per CDR3 protein. The sample lists hundreds of thousands of distinct CDR3 sequences; around 14% were seen once. The sequenced sample was blood. The receptors were gathered from a woman under 30 with Graves' hyperthyroidism.

This clonotype has ten or more counts. V gene TRBV5-6 combines with J gene TRBJ1-1; D gene unclear. CDR1 and CDR2 (germline): SGHDT, YYEEEE. The CDR3 totals 12 residues. V dropped 4 bases and J dropped 5 bases, with 9 bases sitting between them. CDR3 DNA sequence: TGTGCCAGCAGCCGCAGAGGAACTGAAGCTTTCTTT. Encoded protein: CASSRRGTEAFF.

This clonotype was seen more than once but under ten times. The J gene is TRBJ1-6, the V gene TRBV10-3; TRBD1 might be the D (5 bases). Germline V gene lookup returns CDR1 ENHRY and CDR2 SYGVKD. CDR3 length: 16 amino acids. V was shortened by 5 bases and J by 10 bases, with 21 bases between the two germline ends. CDR3 sequence reads: CAISPARGSSGSPLHF. Written as DNA, the CDR3 is TGTGCCATCAGTCCCGCTCGGGGCAGCTCGGGGTCACCCCTCCACTTT.

In this sample, this clonotype turned up many times. The chain has TRBV6-1 and TRBJ1-5, with D tentatively TRBD1 (5 bases). Trimming stripped 9 bases from V and 1 base from J, with 22 bases between. CDR3 length equals 17 residues. CDR1 MNHNS and CDR2 SASEGT come from the germline V gene. The CDR3 sequence is CARTGPHHHKSNQPQHF. Written as DNA, the CDR3 is TGTGCCAGGACGGGACCCCACCACCATAAGAGCAATCAGCCCCAGCATTTT.

This rearrangement joins TRBV7-9 to TRBJ2-5; TRBD2 matches 7 bases. The V and J ends lost 1 base and 5 bases, in that order; junction bases with no gene match: 7. The CDR3 contains 15 residues. Germline CDR1 reads SEHNR; CDR2 reads FQNEAQ (reference sequence). CDR3 bases: TGTGCCAGCAGCTTAGGGGAGGGGTTCCTGGAGACCCAGTACTTC. Protein sequence: CASSLGEGFLETQYF.

The chain employs TRBV6-1 and TRBJ2-2; 11 bases align to TRBD2. There are 18 residues in the CDR3. CDR1 is MNHNS, CDR2 SASEGT, per germline. Unmatched junction bases numbered 15, after V lost 8 bases and J lost 4 bases. CDR3 in DNA: TGTGCCAGCGGGACAGGCAAAACTAGCGGGAGCCCCACCGGGGAGCTGTTTTTT. The encoded protein is CASGTGKTSGSPTGELFF.

This clonotype was observed many times. The chain uses TRBV2 and TRBJ2-5; 9 bases are shared with TRBD2. Germline CDR1 SNHLY, CDR2 FYNNEI. V lost 9 bases and J lost 4; bases outside the gene matches: 6. The CDR3 is 13 amino acids. CDR3 bases: TGTGCCAGTGTAGCGGGAGAGGGAGAGACCCAGTACTTC. Translating gives CASVAGEGETQYF.

This clonotype was seen at least ten times. The genes are TRBV15 and TRBJ1-3; 9 bases match TRBD1. Trimming removed 3 bases from V and 3 bases from J; junction bases left unmatched: 6. The germline CDR1 and CDR2 sequences are LNHNV and YYDKDF (reference sequence). The CDR3 contains 16 residues. CDR3 sequence (DNA): TGTGCCACCAGCAGGACACAGGGGGCAGATGGAAACACCATATATTTT. Protein: CATSRTQGADGNTIYF.

The sample holds many counts of this clonotype. This chain joins TRBV7-8 and TRBJ2-3; weak D call: TRBD2 (6 bases). The germline V and J ends were trimmed by 2 bases and 0 bases, with 9 bases remaining between them. The CDR3 sequence is 15 residues long. From germline, CDR1 is SGHVS and CDR2 FQNEAQ. The CDR3, as DNA: TGTGCCAGCAGCTTAAAGCGGGCTAGCACAGATACGCAGTATTTT. Protein: CASSLKRASTDTQYF.

In this sample, this clonotype turned up many times. The chain has TRBV24-1 and TRBJ2-7; 7 bases fit TRBD1. The CDR3 totals 12 residues. Germline V gene data show CDR1 as KGHDR and CDR2 as SFDVKD. Trimming cost V 7 bases and J 3 bases; bases outside gene matches: 2. In nucleotides, the CDR3 is TGTGCCACCAGCCCAGGGGGCTACGAGCAGTACTTC. Translation gives CATSPGGYEQYF.